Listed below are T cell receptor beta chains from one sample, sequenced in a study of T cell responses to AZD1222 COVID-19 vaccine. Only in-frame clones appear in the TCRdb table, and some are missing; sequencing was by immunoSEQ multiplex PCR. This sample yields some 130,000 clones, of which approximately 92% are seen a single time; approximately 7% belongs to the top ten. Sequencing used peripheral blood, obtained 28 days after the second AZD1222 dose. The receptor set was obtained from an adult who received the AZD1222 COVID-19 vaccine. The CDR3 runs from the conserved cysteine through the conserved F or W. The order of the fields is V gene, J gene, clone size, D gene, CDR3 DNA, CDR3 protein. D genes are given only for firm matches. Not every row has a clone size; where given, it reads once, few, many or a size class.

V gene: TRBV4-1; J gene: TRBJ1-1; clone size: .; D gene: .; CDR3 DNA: TGCGCCAGCAGCCCATATCTCCGGGGGAGGGCCACTGAAGCTTTCTTT; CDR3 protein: CASSPYLRGRATEAFF
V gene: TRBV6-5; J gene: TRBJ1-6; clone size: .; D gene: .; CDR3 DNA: TGTGCCAGCAGTTACGGGGGACAAAATAATTCACCCCTCCACTTT; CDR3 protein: CASSYGGQNNSPLHF
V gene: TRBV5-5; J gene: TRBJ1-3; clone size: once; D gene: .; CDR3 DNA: TGTGCCAGCAGCATCAGGGAGGGGAACTCTGGAAACACCATATATTTT; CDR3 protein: CASSIREGNSGNTIYF
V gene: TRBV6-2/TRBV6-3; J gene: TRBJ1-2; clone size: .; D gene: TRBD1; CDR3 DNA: TGTGCCAGCAGCACCGACAGGGATGGCTATGGCTACACCTTC; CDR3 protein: CASSTDRDGYGYTF
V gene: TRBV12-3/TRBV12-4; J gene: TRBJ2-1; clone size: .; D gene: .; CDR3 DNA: TGTGCCAGCAGGTTCGCGGGTGGGGAGCAGTTCTTC; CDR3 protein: CASRFAGGEQFF
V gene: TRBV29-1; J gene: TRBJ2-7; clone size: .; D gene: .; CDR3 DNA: TGCAGCGTTGCCGGTCCCCCCTACGAGCAGTACTTC; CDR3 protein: CSVAGPPYEQYF
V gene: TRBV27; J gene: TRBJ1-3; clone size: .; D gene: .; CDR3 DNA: TGTGCCAGCAGCCCCCGGGATGCTGGAAACACCATATATTTT; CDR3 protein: CASSPRDAGNTIYF
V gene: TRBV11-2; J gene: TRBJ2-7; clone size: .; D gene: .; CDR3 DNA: TGTGCCAGCACTGAACAGGGATACGAGCAGTACTTC; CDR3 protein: CASTEQGYEQYF
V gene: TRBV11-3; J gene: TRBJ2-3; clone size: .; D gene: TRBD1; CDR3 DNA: TGTGCCAGCAGCTCTAGACAGGGCCCAAGCCCAGATACGCAGTATTTT; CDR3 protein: CASSSRQGPSPDTQYF
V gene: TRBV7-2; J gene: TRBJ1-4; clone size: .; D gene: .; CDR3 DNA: TGTGCCAGCAGCTTAGTTCCAGCCCTGAATGAAAAACTGTTTTTT; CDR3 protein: CASSLVPALNEKLFF
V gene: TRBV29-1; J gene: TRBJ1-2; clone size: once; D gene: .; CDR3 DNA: TGCAGCGTTGTTACAGGGACCCCCTATGGCTACACCTTC; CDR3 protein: CSVVTGTPYGYTF
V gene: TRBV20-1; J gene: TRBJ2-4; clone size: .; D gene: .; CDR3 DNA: TGCAGTGCTACTGACGATGGACAAAACATTCAGTACTTC; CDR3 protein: CSATDDGQNIQYF
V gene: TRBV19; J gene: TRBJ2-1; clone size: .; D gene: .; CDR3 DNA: TGTGCCAGTAGCCATCTTAGTCACCCGAATGAGCAGTTCTTC; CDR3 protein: CASSHLSHPNEQFF
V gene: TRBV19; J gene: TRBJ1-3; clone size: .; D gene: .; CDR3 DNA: TGTGCCAGCGCAACAGGGCCTGGAAACACCATATATTTT; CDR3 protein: CASATGPGNTIYF
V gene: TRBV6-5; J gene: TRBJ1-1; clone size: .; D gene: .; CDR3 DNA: TGTGCCAGCAGACAACAGCTGAACACTGAAGCTTTCTTT; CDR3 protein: CASRQQLNTEAFF
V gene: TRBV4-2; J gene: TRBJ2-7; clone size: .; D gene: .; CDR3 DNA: TGTGCCAGCAGCCAAGCCCCGACTAATATACAGTACTTC; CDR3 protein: CASSQAPTNIQYF
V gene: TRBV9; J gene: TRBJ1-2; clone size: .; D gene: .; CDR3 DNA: TGTGCCAGCAGCGTAGGACGGCAGTTCTCCTATGGCTACACCTTC; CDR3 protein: CASSVGRQFSYGYTF
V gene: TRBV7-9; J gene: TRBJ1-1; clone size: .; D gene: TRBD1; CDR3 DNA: TGTGCCAGCAGACAGGAACAGGGGAAGCTGTCGGGGACTGAAGCTTTCTTT; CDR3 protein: CASRQEQGKLSGTEAFF
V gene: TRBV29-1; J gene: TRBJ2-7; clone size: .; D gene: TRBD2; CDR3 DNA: TGCAGCGTTAAGAGACTAGCGGGGAACTACGAGCAGTACTTC; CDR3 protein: CSVKRLAGNYEQYF
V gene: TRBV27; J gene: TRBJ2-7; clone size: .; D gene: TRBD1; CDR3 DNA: TGTGCCAGCAGCGTGACAGGGCCATACGAGCAGTACTTC; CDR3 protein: CASSVTGPYEQYF
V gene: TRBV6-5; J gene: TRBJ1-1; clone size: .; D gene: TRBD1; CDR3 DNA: TGTGCCAGCAGTAGACAGGGAACGAACACTGAAGCTTTCTTT; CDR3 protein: CASSRQGTNTEAFF
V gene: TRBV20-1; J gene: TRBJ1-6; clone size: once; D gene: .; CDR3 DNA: TGCAGTGCTAGTGCCGGGGTCTATAATTCACCCCTCCACTTT; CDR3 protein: CSASAGVYNSPLHF
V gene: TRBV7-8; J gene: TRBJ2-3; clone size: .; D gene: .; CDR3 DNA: TGTGCCAGCAGCTCGAACCCTTGGGGGGTAGACGGCACAGATACGCAGTATTTT; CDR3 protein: CASSSNPWGVDGTDTQYF
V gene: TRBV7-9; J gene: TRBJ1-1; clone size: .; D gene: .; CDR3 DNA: TGTGCCAGCAGCTCAGGAGTAATAGGGGAATCGAGGATTGAAGCTTTCTTT; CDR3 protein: CASSSGVIGESRIEAFF
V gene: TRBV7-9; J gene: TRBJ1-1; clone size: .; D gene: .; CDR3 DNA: TGTGCCAGCAGCTCCCGGGACCCAACTGAAGCTTTCTTT; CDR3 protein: CASSSRDPTEAFF
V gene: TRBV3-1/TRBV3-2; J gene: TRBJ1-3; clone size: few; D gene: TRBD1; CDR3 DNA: TGTGCCAGCAGCCAGGTTGGACAGGGATCGGGAGGAAACACCATATATTTT; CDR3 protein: CASSQVGQGSGGNTIYF
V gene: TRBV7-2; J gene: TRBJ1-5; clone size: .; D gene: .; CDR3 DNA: TGTGCCAGCAGCTACGGAGAGAATCAGCCCCAGCATTTT; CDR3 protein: CASSYGENQPQHF
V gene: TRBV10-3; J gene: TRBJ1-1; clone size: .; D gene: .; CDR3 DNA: TGTGCCATCAGAGGGGTGGGGAACACTGAAGCTTTCTTT; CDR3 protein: CAIRGVGNTEAFF
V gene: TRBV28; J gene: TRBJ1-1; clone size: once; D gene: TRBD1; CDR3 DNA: TGTGCCAGCAGTCGCGGGGACAGGGTGGACACTGAAGCTTTCTTT; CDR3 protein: CASSRGDRVDTEAFF
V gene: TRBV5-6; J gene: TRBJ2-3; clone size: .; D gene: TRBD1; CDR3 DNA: TGTGCCAGCAGCTTCGACAGGGGACGGAGCACAGATACGCAGTATTTT; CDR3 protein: CASSFDRGRSTDTQYF
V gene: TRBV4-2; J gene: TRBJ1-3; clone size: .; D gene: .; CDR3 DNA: TGTGCCAGCAGCCAAGATCCGGCAGGCTCTGGAAACACCATATATTTT; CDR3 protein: CASSQDPAGSGNTIYF